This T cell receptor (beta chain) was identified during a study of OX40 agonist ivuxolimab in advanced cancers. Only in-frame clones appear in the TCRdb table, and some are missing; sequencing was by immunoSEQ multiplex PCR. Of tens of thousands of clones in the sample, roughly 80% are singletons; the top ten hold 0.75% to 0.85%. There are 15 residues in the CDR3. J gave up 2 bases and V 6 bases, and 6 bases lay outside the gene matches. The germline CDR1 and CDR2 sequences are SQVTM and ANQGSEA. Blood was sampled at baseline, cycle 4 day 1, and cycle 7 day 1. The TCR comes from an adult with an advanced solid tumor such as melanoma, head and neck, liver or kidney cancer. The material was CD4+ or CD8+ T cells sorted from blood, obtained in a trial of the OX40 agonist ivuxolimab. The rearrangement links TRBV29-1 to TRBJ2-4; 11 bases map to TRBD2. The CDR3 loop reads CSVTSGAGTKNIQYF. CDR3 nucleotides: TGCAGCGTGACTAGCGGGGCAGGTACCAAAAACATTCAGTACTTC.